This T cell receptor beta chain was sequenced in a study of vaccination effects on CD4 cells after COVID-19. Study-level findings and limits: Researchers report that only 1 of 255 vaccine-induced clones in healthy vaccinees cross-reacted with common cold coronaviruses. Clonal contraction was marked in infection- and vaccine-induced clones late after vaccination.

Viral peptide pool expansion of antigen-specific CD4+ T cells preceded sequencing in the ViraFEST assay. The culture ran for approximately 10 days, and then CD4+ T cells were isolated. Participants completed two doses of the BNT162b2 or mRNA-1273 vaccine. The healthy vaccine recipients, who had no prior SARS-CoV-2 infection, showed negative nucleocapsid antibodies. The repertoire was sequenced with immunoSEQ multiplex PCR; TCRdb's copy has only in-frame clones and lacks some. In the table there are more than 65,000 clones, about 80% of which are singletons. CDR1 and CDR2 (germline): SGHTA, FQGTGA. The CDR3 sequence is 15 residues long. V was pared by 5 bases and J by 0 bases, with 3 bases of the junction left unmatched. Turning to this clone: Its antigen is still unknown.

The receptor was isolated from a human donor who received a COVID-19 vaccine. The specimen comprised CD4+ T cells from PBMCs cultured with HCoV-229E spike peptides, sampled after COVID-19 vaccination. The chain combines TRBV7-3 with TRBJ2-1, with TRBD1 identical over 8 bases. The CDR3: CASSIQGASYNEQFF. In DNA, the CDR3 is TGTGCCAGCAGCATCCAGGGGGCCTCCTACAATGAGCAGTTCTTC.